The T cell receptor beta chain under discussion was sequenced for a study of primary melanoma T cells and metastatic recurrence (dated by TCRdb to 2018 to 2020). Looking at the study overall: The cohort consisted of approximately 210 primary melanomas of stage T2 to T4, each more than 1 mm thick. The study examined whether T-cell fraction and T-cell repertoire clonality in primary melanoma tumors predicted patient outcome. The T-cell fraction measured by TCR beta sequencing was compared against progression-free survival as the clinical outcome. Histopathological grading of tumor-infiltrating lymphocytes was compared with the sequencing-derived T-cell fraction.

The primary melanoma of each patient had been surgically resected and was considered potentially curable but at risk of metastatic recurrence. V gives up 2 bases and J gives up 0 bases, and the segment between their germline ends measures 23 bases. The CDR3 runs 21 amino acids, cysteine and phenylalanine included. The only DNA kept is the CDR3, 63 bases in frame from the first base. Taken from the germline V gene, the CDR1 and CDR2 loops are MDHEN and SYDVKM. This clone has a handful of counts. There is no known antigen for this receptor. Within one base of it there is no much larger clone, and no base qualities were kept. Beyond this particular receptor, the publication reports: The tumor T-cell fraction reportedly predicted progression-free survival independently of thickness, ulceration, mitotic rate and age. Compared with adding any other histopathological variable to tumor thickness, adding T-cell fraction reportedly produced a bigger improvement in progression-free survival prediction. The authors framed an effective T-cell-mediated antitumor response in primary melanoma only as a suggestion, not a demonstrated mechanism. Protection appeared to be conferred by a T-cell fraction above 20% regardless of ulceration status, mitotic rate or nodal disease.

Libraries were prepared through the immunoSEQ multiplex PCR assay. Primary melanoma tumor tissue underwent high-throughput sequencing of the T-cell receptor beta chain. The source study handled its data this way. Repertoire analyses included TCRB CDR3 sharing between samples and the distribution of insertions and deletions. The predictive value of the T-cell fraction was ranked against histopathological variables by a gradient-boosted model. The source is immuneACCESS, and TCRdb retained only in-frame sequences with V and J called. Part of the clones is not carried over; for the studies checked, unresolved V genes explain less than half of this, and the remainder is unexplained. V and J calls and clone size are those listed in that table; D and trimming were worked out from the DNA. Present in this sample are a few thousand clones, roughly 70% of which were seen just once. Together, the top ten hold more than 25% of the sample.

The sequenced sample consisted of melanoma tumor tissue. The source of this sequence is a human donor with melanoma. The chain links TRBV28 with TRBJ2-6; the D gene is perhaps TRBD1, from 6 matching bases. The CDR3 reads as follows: CASSLVAGDWARSSGANVLTF. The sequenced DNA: TGTGCCAGCAGTTTAGTCGCAGGGGATTGGGCCCGAAGCTCTGGGGCCAACGTCCTGACTTTC. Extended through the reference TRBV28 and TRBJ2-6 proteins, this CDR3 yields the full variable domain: DVKVTQSSRYLVKRTGEKVFLECVQDMDHENMFWYRQDPGLGLRLIYFSYDVKMKEKGDIPEGYSVSREKKERFSLILESASTNQTSMYLCASSLVAGDWARSSGANVLTFGAGSRLTVL.